The present TCR beta chain was sequenced within a study of post-analysis software for immune sequencing data. Whole-study results and caveats: TRBV5-6, TRBV5-1 and TRBV20-1 were among roughly 5 TRBV segments more frequent in patients than controls.

CDR3 length equals 18 residues. V was cut by 0 bases and J by 0 bases, with 15 bases left in between. The germline V gene encodes CDR1 LGHDT and CDR2 YNNKEL (reference sequence). This clonotype was recorded at least ten times. The antigen is undetermined. Built from TCR beta cDNA, the libraries had unique molecular identifiers in them. TCRdb reprocessed the PCR reads via MiXCR and lists one record per CDR3 protein. The data show hundreds of thousands of distinct CDR3 sequences, 36% seen once. This chain joins TRBV3-1 and TRBJ2-1; weak D call: TRBD2 (6 bases). Sequencing used blood. The sequence derives from a girl aged 10-17 years with multiple sclerosis. CDR3 region: CASSQDWKKRVSYNEQFF. CDR3 sequence (DNA): TGTGCCAGCAGCCAAGATTGGAAGAAGCGGGTCTCCTACAATGAGCAGTTCTTC.